These 28 T cell receptor beta chains were sequenced from one sample in a study of T cells in localized non-small cell lung cancer. The assay was immunoSEQ multiplex PCR, and TCRdb's table has in-frame clones only and misses some. The sample carries 75,000 to 85,000 clones, approximately 80% recorded once. Sequencing used peripheral blood, obtained before any cancer treatment. These receptors originate from a female donor over 55 with stage I lung adenocarcinoma.

This clone was detected once. This chain links TRBV5-6 with TRBJ2-5; 9 nucleotides line up with TRBD2. CDR1 SGHDT and CDR2 YYEEEE come from the germline V gene. J gave up 0 bases and V 4 bases, and 4 bases lay outside the gene matches. CDR3 size: 15 residues. CDR3 residues: CASSLGGGDQETQYF. CDR3 DNA sequence: TGTGCCAGCAGCCTAGGCGGGGGGGACCAAGAGACCCAGTACTTC.

V usage is TRBV7-6 and J usage is TRBJ2-7; 8 nucleotides agree with TRBD2. CDR1 and CDR2 (germline): SGHVS, FNYEAQ. This CDR3 is built from 14 residues. V lost 1 base to trimming and J lost 6 bases; unmatched junction nucleotides: 5. CDR3 in amino acids: CASSLELAGLEQYF. The CDR3 region has the DNA TGTGCCAGCAGCTTAGAATTAGCGGGACTCGAGCAGTACTTC.

The V call is TRBV12-5, the J call TRBJ1-1; TRBD1 matches at 9 bases. V gave up 5 bases and J gave up 5 bases; unmatched junction bases: 15. The CDR3 is 17 amino acids. Per the germline V gene, CDR1 is LGHNT and CDR2 is FRNRAP. The chain's CDR3 is CASGLPMDRGRRTEAFF. CDR3 sequence (DNA): TGTGCTAGTGGTCTACCCATGGACAGGGGAAGGAGGACTGAAGCTTTCTTT.

The V gene is TRBV5-1, the J gene TRBJ2-1; D is undetermined. This CDR3 has 16 amino acids. V gave up 0 bases and J gave up 0 bases, with 10 bases separating them. The V gene's germline CDR1 is SGHRS and CDR2 YFSETQ. Written as DNA, the CDR3 is TGCGCCAGCAGCTTGGCCGGTTGGAGCTCCTACAATGAGCAGTTCTTC. Translation gives CASSLAGWSSYNEQFF.

The chain has TRBV30 and TRBJ1-3; no reliable D call. This CDR3 has 13 amino acids. Germline V gene sequence: CDR1 GTSNPN, CDR2 SVGIG (reference sequence). V dropped 7 bases and J dropped 0 bases, with 10 bases sitting between them. CDR3 in amino acids: CASRGLSGNTIYF. The CDR3, as DNA: TGTGCCTCACGTGGTCTCTCTGGAAACACCATATATTTT.

A few counts support this clone. The chain combines TRBV19 with TRBJ2-3, with D tentatively TRBD1 (6 bases). Trimming took 3 bases from V and 8 from J, leaving 18 bases between them. From germline, CDR1 is LNHDA and CDR2 SQIVND (reference sequence). This CDR3 has 15 residues. CDR3 DNA: TGTGCCAGTAGTATCCCCGAGCTCAGGGGTGCTACGCAGTATTTT. Its translation: CASSIPELRGATQYF.

This clone showed up just a few times. This chain links TRBV6-5 with TRBJ1-3; D not resolved. The CDR3 contains 15 residues. CDR1 is MNHEY, CDR2 SVGAGI, per germline. The ends were cut back, 8 bases at V and 2 bases at J, with 16 bases in the middle. In DNA, the CDR3 is TGTGCCAGCGCCCGGTTTGGTGCTGCTGGAAACACCATATATTTT. This encodes CASARFGAAGNTIYF.

This chain connects TRBV7-3 to TRBJ2-1, with TRBD2 matching 14 bases. The V and J ends lost 3 bases and 10 bases, in that order; junction bases with no gene match: 11. Germline CDR1 SGHTA, CDR2 FQGTGA. This CDR3 is built from 17 residues. The CDR3 spells CASSLTTGTSGRGEQFF. DNA for the CDR3: TGTGCCAGCAGCTTGACCACCGGGACTAGCGGGAGAGGGGAGCAGTTCTTC.

The chain carries TRBV19 and TRBJ2-1; 14 bases are shared with TRBD2. The junction had 5 bases not matched to a gene; V was cut back by 4 bases and J by 9 bases. The CDR3 is 15 residues long. The germline CDR1 and CDR2 sequences are LNHDA and SQIVND (reference sequence). The CDR3 loop reads CASSKTSGGASEQFF. Written as DNA, the CDR3 is TGTGCCAGTAGTAAGACTAGCGGGGGGGCTAGTGAGCAGTTCTTC.

V is TRBV5-1 and J is TRBJ2-7; D is ambiguous. The CDR3 is 14 amino acids. Trimming removed 3 bases at V and 2 bases at J, with 12 bases between. Germline V CDR1 and CDR2: SGHRS, YFSETQ. Here the CDR3 reads CASSSVTAPYEQYF. CDR3 coding DNA: TGCGCCAGCAGCTCCGTCACCGCACCCTACGAGCAGTACTTC.

The V and J genes are TRBV4-3 and TRBJ2-2, with D perhaps TRBD1 (6 bases). Deletions cut 3 bases from V and 3 bases from J, with 17 bases between. The CDR3 contains 17 residues. The germline gives CDR1 LGHNA, CDR2 YSLEER. CDR3 residues: CASSHPVRGKDTGELFF. DNA for the CDR3: TGCGCCAGCAGCCACCCCGTCAGGGGCAAGGACACCGGGGAGCTGTTTTTT.

V gene TRBV30 combines with J gene TRBJ2-2; 9 bases line up with TRBD2. CDR3 size: 20 residues. Germline V gene lookup returns CDR1 GTSNPN and CDR2 SVGIG (reference sequence). V lost 0 bases and J lost 6; bases outside the gene matches: 20. The CDR3 loop is CAWSVFLAVGASGKAGELFF. CDR3 nucleotide sequence: TGTGCCTGGAGTGTATTCCTAGCGGTTGGGGCTAGCGGGAAGGCCGGGGAGCTGTTTTTT.

The rearrangement joins TRBV5-6 to TRBJ2-1; TRBD2 matches 7 bases. The CDR3 spans 16 residues. The V gene end was trimmed by 5 bases and the J gene end by 2 bases; junction bases not matched to a gene: 10. In germline, CDR1 is SGHDT, CDR2 YYEEEE. The CDR3, as DNA: TGTGCCAGCAGTAGCGGGTTTCGTACAACCTACAATGAGCAGTTCTTC. Its translation: CASSSGFRTTYNEQFF. The whole variable domain, remainder taken from reference TRBV5-6 and TRBJ2-1, is DAGVTQSPTHLIKTRGQQVTLRCSPKSGHDTVSWYQQALGQGPQFIFQYYEEEERQRGNFPDRFSGHQFPNYSSELNVNALLLGDSALYLCASSSGFRTTYNEQFFGPGTRLTVL.

The chain couples TRBV6-6 to TRBJ2-5; D is ambiguous. V was cut by 2 bases and J by 2 bases, with 12 bases left in between. In germline, CDR1 is MNHNY, CDR2 SVGAGI (reference sequence). This CDR3 region has 15 residues. As DNA, the CDR3 is TGTGCCAGCAGTTACGCCGCCGGATCTCAAGAGACCCAGTACTTC. This translates into CASSYAAGSQETQYF.

The rearrangement uses TRBV19 and TRBJ2-7; tentatively, D is TRBD2 (5 bases). This CDR3 is built from 14 residues. CDR1 is LNHDA and CDR2 is SQIVND in the germline V gene (reference sequence). The V gene lost 4 bases and the J gene lost 6 bases, with 16 bases spanning the gap. The CDR3 nucleotides read TGTGCCAGTAGTACGCGGGTCATTACTGGCGAGCAGTACTTC. It is translated as CASSTRVITGEQYF.

The chain recombines TRBV30 with TRBJ1-1, with 7 bases identical to TRBD1. With 8 bases clipped from V and 0 bases from J, the junction kept 6 bases outside the gene matches. The germline gives CDR1 GTSNPN, CDR2 SVGIG (reference sequence). The CDR3 runs to 13 residues. The CDR3 nucleotides are TGTGCCCGACAGGGTGGGATGAACACTGAAGCTTTCTTT. Translating gives CARQGGMNTEAFF.

V is TRBV6-6 and J is TRBJ1-3; D gene ambiguous. The CDR3 sequence is 11 residues long. Between the trimmed V and J ends, which lost 6 bases and 3 bases, there was a span of 3 bases. Germline V lookup: CDR1 MNHNY, CDR2 SVGAGI (reference sequence). The CDR3 protein is CASSIGNTIYF. DNA of the CDR3: TGTGCCAGCAGCATTGGAAACACCATATATTTT.

The chain joins TRBV10-3 to TRBJ1-4; 9 bases line up with TRBD1. The CDR3 length is 15 residues. The V and J ends lost 2 bases and 5 bases, in that order; junction bases with no gene match: 3. Per the germline V gene, CDR1 is ENHRY and CDR2 is SYGVKD. The CDR3: CAISEKGTGNEKLFF. The CDR3, as DNA: TGTGCCATCAGTGAGAAGGGGACAGGGAATGAAAAACTGTTTTTT.

This chain's CDR3 is CASSDAGGPYEQYF. DNA of the CDR3: TGTGCCAGCAGTGACGCGGGAGGGCCCTACGAGCAGTACTTC. The chain recombines TRBV6-1 with TRBJ2-7; 9 nucleotides agree with TRBD2. Trimming at V came to 3 bases and at J to 2 bases, leaving 2 bases not matched to a gene. The CDR3 covers 14 residues. CDR1 MNHNS and CDR2 SASEGT come from the germline V gene.

The V gene is TRBV6-6, the J gene TRBJ1-6; the D is unclear. Trimming took 5 bases from V and 5 from J, leaving 4 bases between them. In germline, CDR1 is MNHNY, CDR2 SVGAGI (reference sequence). This CDR3 is 12 amino acids long. The CDR3 DNA reads TGTGCCAGCAGTCCTCATAATTCACCCCTCCACTTT. Amino acids: CASSPHNSPLHF.

The chain carries TRBV27 and TRBJ2-4, with D tentatively TRBD1 (5 bases). The germline gives CDR1 MNHEY, CDR2 SMNVEV (reference sequence). The CDR3 loop spans 16 amino acids. Trimming stripped 1 base from V and 1 base from J, with 11 bases between. For the CDR3, the DNA is TGTGCCAGCAGTTTATTCTCAGGGATGGCCAAAAACATTCAGTACTTC. It codes for CASSLFSGMAKNIQYF.

V and J are TRBV27 and TRBJ2-5; possibly TRBD1 or TRBD2 for D (5 bases each). The germline V and J ends were trimmed by 6 bases and 10 bases, with 24 bases remaining between them. This CDR3 is built from 15 residues. CDR1 is MNHEY and CDR2 is SMNVEV in the germline V gene (reference sequence). CDR3: CASRPQGVRAGDQYF. The DNA of the CDR3 is TGTGCCAGCAGACCCCAGGGAGTTCGGGCAGGAGACCAGTACTTC.

CDR3 sequence reads: CASSEYIKGGGANVLTF. In DNA form, the CDR3 reads TGTGCCAGCAGTGAATATATCAAAGGTGGGGGGGCCAACGTCCTGACTTTC. The chain recombines TRBV25-1 with TRBJ2-6; D ambiguous. There are 17 residues in the CDR3. Germline V gene lookup returns CDR1 MGHDK and CDR2 SYGVNS. V lost 0 bases, J lost 4 bases, and 13 bases lay in between. The full variable domain, rest sourced from reference TRBV25-1 and TRBJ2-6, is EADIYQTPRYLVIGTGKKITLECSQTMGHDKMYWYQQDPGMELHLIHYSYGVNSTEKGDLSSESTVSRIRTEHFPLTLESARPSHTSQYLCASSEYIKGGGANVLTFGAGSRLTVL.

This clone is a singleton in its sample. V usage is TRBV9 and J usage is TRBJ2-7; weak D call: TRBD1 (6 bases). The ends were cut back, 0 bases at V and 2 bases at J, with 9 bases in the middle. The germline gives CDR1 SGDLS, CDR2 YYNGEE. This CDR3 comprises 14 residues. The CDR3 DNA is TGTGCCAGCAGCGTAGATCAGGGGCCCTACGAGCAGTACTTC. It translates to CASSVDQGPYEQYF.

The rearrangement joins TRBV7-9 to TRBJ2-1; no clear D. The CDR3 covers 13 residues. V lost 0 bases, J lost 8 bases, and 8 bases lay in between. Germline V gene sequence: CDR1 SEHNR, CDR2 FQNEAQ (reference sequence). CDR3 loop: CASSLALTDEQFF. As DNA, the CDR3 is TGTGCCAGCAGCTTAGCGCTCACAGATGAGCAGTTCTTC.

CDR3 sequence (DNA): TGTGCCAGCATGCGGACAGGGGGGAACGGGGAGCTGTTTTTT. It is translated as CASMRTGGNGELFF. V gene TRBV4-2 combines with J gene TRBJ2-2; TRBD1 aligns across 10 bases. This CDR3 is 14 amino acids long. CDR1 LGHNA and CDR2 YNFKEQ come from the germline V gene. J lost 7 bases, V lost 7 bases, and 6 bases had no gene match.

CDR3: CASSSHEVQGFNSPLHF. The CDR3 coding sequence is TGTGCCAGCAGCTCCCATGAGGTGCAGGGATTTAATTCACCCCTCCACTTT. The chain uses TRBV7-9 and TRBJ1-6, with a tentative D call TRBD1 (5 bases). Looked up from germline, CDR1 is SEHNR and CDR2 is FQNEAQ (reference sequence). V dropped 4 bases and J dropped 6 bases, with 19 bases sitting between them. The CDR3 sequence is 17 residues long. Full variable domain (missing parts from reference TRBV7-9 and TRBJ1-6): DTGVSQNPRHKITKRGQNVTFRCDPISEHNRLYWYRQTLGQGPEFLTYFQNEAQLEKSRLLSDRFSAERPKGSFSTLEIQRTEQGDSAMYLCASSSHEVQGFNSPLHFGNGTRLTVT.

The chain joins TRBV13 to TRBJ2-7, with no clear D. The CDR3 covers 13 residues. Trimming removed 6 bases from V and 0 bases from J, with 9 bases in between. Per the germline V gene, CDR1 is PRHDT and CDR2 is FYEKMQ (reference sequence). CDR3 loop: CASRAANSYEQYF. The CDR3 DNA sequence: TGTGCCAGCAGAGCCGCCAACTCCTACGAGCAGTACTTC.